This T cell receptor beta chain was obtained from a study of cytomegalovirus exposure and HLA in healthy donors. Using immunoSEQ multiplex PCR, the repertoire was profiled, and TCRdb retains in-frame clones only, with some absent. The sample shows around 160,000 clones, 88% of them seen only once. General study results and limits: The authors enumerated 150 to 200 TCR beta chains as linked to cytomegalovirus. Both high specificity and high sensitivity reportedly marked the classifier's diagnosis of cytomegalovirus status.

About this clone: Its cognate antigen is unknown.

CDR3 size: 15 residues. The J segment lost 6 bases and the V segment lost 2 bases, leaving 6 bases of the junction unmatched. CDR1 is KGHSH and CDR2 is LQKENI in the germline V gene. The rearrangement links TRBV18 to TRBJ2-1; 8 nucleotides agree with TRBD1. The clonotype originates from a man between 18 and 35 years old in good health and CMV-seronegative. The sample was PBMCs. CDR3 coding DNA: TGTGCCAGCTCACCAGGGGTCGGACAGGGCAATGAGCAGTTCTTC. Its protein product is CASSPGVGQGNEQFF.